This T cell receptor (beta chain) came from a study of blood T cell repertoires in COVID-19. This clone was seen only a few times. Clones were sequenced by immunoSEQ multiplex PCR, and TCRdb holds only the in-frame ones, with some missing. The repertoire holds 350,000 to 450,000 clones, with roughly 90% as singletons. Germline values: CDR1 GTSNPN, CDR2 SVGIG (reference sequence). The trim removed 1 base at V and 3 bases at J, leaving 8 bases unmatched. The CDR3 sequence is 17 residues long. This chain links TRBV30 with TRBJ2-2; the match to TRBD2 covers 10 bases. The clonotype was recovered from a man aged 35 to 55 with acute or convalescent COVID-19. Sequencing was carried out using peripheral blood. The CDR3 is CAWSAFLAGVDTGELFF. CDR3 sequence (DNA): TGTGCCTGGAGTGCCTTCCTAGCGGGAGTGGACACCGGGGAGCTGTTTTTT.